Below, one T cell receptor beta chain is given with its context. Its target is unknown. TCR beta CDR3 region amplification was performed from RNA transcripts. The HTBI primer set served for first-round RT-PCR of the TCR CDR3. TCRdb ran MiXCR on the multiplex PCR reads and lists one entry per CDR3 protein. The table records some 770,000 distinct CDR3 sequences, 16% of them present only once. These data belong to a study of T cells in Graves' hyperthyroidism and ophthalmopathy. General study points: Most expanded thyroid clonotypes above 0.001 recurred in blood.

The CDR3 covers 14 residues. The germline V gene encodes CDR1 WSHSY and CDR2 SAAADI. V was pared by 3 bases and J by 2 bases, with 8 bases between. The origin of this receptor is a man between 18 and 35 years old with Graves' hyperthyroidism. The V call is TRBV10-2, the J call TRBJ1-5; possible D gene TRBD1, 5 bases. Sequenced sample: blood. DNA of the CDR3: TGCGCCAGCAGTGACAGGGCGGGCAATCAGCCCCAGCATTTT. Amino acids: CASSDRAGNQPQHF.